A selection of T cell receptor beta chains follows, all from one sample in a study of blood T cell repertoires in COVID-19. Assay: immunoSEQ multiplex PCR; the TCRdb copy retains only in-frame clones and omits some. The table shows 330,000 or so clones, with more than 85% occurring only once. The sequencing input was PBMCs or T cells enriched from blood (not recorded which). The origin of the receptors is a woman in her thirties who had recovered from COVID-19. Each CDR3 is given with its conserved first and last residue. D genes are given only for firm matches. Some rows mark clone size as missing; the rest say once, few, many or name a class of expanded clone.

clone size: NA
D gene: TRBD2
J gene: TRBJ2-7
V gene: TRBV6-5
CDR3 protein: CASSYGAGGSYEQYF
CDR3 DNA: TGTGCCAGCAGTTACGGAGCGGGAGGCAGCTACGAGCAGTACTTC

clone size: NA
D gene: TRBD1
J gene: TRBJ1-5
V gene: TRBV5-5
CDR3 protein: CASSFLPGQGPSNQPQHF
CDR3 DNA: TGTGCCAGCAGCTTTCTCCCGGGACAGGGACCTAGCAATCAGCCCCAGCATTTT

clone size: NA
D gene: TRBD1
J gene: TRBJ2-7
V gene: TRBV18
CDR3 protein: CASSPPGRGTYEQYF
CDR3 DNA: TGTGCCAGCTCACCACCGGGCAGGGGGACATACGAGCAGTACTTC

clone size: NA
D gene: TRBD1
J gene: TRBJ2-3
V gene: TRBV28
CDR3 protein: CASSNGQGPVF
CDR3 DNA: TGTGCCAGCAGTAATGGACAGGGGCCGGTTTTT

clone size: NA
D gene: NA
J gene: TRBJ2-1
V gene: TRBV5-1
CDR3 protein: CASSSLGGGSYNEQFF
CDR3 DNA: TGCGCCAGCAGCTCCCTGGGGGGAGGCTCCTACAATGAGCAGTTCTTC

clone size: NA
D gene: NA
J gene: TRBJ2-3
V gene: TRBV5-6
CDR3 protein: CASSLRGSDTQYF
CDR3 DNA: TGTGCCAGCAGCTTGCGAGGGTCAGATACGCAGTATTTT

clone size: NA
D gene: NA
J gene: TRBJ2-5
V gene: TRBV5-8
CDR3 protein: CASRSTGKGKITQYF
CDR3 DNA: TGTGCCAGCAGATCCACAGGGAAAGGAAAGATAACCCAGTACTTC

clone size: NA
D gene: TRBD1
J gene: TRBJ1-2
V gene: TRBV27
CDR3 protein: CASSPRTGPAANYGYTF
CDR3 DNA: TGTGCCAGCAGTCCGAGGACAGGGCCGGCAGCTAACTATGGCTACACCTTC

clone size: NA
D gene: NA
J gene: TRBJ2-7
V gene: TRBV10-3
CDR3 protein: CAISDPSGSSYEQYF
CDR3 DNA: TGTGCCATCAGTGACCCGAGCGGCTCCTCCTACGAGCAGTACTTC

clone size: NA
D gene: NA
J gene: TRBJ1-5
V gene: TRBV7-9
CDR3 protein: CASSLEGGQSNQPQHF
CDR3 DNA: TGTGCCAGCAGCTTAGAGGGGGGGCAGAGCAATCAGCCCCAGCATTTT

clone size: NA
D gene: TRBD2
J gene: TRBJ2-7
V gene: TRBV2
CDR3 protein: CASRPGGPSYEQYF
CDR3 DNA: TGTGCCAGCAGGCCGGGAGGGCCGTCCTACGAGCAGTACTTC

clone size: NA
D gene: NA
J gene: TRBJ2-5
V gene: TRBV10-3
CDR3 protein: CAISESFRRGEETQYF
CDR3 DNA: TGTGCCATCAGTGAGTCATTCCGCAGGGGGGAAGAGACCCAGTACTTC

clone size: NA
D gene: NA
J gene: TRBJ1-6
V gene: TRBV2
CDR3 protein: CASTIRQAGVNSPLHF
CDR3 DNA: TGTGCCAGCACCATCAGACAGGCGGGAGTGAATTCACCCCTCCACTTT

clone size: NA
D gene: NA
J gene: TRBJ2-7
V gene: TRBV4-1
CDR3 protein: CASSQDFRRESYEQYF
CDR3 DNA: TGCGCCAGCAGCCAAGATTTTCGGAGGGAGTCCTACGAGCAGTACTTC

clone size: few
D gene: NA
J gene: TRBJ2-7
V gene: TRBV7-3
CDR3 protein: CASSLILPEAYEQYF
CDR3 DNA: TGTGCCAGCAGCTTAATTCTTCCGGAGGCCTACGAGCAGTACTTC

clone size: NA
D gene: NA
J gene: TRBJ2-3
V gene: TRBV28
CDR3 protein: CASSLAGTDTQYF
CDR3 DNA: TGTGCCAGCAGTTTAGCCGGGACAGATACGCAGTATTTT

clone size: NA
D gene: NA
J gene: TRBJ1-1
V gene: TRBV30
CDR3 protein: CAWSTHQNTEAFF
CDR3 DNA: TGTGCCTGGAGTACACACCAGAACACTGAAGCTTTCTTT

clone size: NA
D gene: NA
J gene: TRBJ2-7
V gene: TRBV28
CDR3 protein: CASSDPAPTNNYEQYF
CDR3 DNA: TGTGCCAGCAGCGACCCCGCTCCTACTAACAACTACGAGCAGTACTTC

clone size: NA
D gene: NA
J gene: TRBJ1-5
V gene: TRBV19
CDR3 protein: CASSSHTGNNQPQHF
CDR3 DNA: TGTGCCAGTAGTAGCCACACAGGAAACAATCAGCCCCAGCATTTT

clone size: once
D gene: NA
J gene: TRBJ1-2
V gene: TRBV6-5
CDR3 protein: CASTRGRRSGYTF
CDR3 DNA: TGTGCCAGCACGCGGGGACGGCGTTCTGGCTACACCTTC

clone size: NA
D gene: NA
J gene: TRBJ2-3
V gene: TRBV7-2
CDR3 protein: CASSLSTSTDTQYF
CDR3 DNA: TGTGCCAGCAGCTTGAGTACTAGCACAGATACGCAGTATTTT

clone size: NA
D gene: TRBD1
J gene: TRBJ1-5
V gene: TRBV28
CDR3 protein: CATWPEAGGIQPQHF
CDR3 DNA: TGTGCCACTTGGCCGGAGGCAGGGGGTATTCAGCCCCAGCATTTT

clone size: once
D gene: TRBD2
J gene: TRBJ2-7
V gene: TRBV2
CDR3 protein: CASSPGLAGYTYEQYF
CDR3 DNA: TGTGCCAGCAGTCCTGGACTAGCTGGGTACACCTACGAGCAGTACTTC

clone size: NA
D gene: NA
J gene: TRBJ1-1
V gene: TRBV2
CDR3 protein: CASTRQIHPEAFF
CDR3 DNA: TGTGCCAGCACCCGACAGATCCATCCTGAAGCTTTCTTT